Only a few counts were recorded for the clone carrying this T cell receptor beta chain. TCRdb ran MiXCR on the 5' RACE reads and lists one entry per CDR3 protein. The data hold about 1.7 million distinct CDR3 sequences, with around a third observed a single time. This sample stems from a study of identical twins. The CDR3 has 13 amino acids. CDR1 is SEHNR, CDR2 FQNEAQ, per germline (reference sequence). The sequenced material came from cord blood. The chain recombines TRBV7-9 with TRBJ2-5; D gene ambiguous. The J call is uncertain, as TRBJ2-7 better fits the DNA end. The TCR originated in a newborn girl in good health. The CDR3 is CASSLVDRDEQYF. The CDR3 coding sequence is TGTGCCAGCAGCTTAGTAGATCGGGACGAGCAGTACTTC.